This TCR beta chain was recorded in a study of T-cell memory formation after mild COVID-19. Looking at the study overall: Clusters were largely donor specific.

This clonotype turned up a few times. Antigen: not known. Notes on the study in general: A second wave expanding day 15 to 37 was CD4+-biased; contracting clones were balanced.

Germline V lookup: CDR1 SGHDN, CDR2 FVKESK. The CDR3 spans 13 residues. The V end lost 5 bases, the J end lost 4 bases, and 11 bases lay between the germline ends. TCRdb reprocessed the 5' RACE reads via MiXCR and lists one record per CDR3 protein. This table holds about 600,000 distinct CDR3 sequences, roughly a fifth found once. The specimen sequenced was PBMCs or a T cell subset sorted from them (not recorded which). The source of this sequence is an adult woman who had mild COVID-19 (a few samples of this study predate the infection). Cell type and time point are not known. The chain uses TRBV14 and TRBJ1-1, with unresolved D. Written as DNA, the CDR3 is TGTGCCAGCAGCTCCTCCGTTTTCACTGAAGCTTTCTTT. It specifies CASSSSVFTEAFF.